Shown below are 8 T cell receptor beta chains from a single sample sequenced in a study of identical twins. TCRdb used MiXCR to reprocess the 5' RACE reads, holding one entry per CDR3 protein. This sample has roughly 230,000 distinct CDR3 sequences, with approximately 8.6% found just once. These data were also filed under a second study, of yellow fever vaccine responses in identical twins.

Source material: CD8+ T cells sorted from blood. The receptors originated from a woman under 30 in good health.

In its sample, this clonotype was seen many times. This chain uses TRBV7-8 with TRBJ2-5, with 7 bases identical to TRBD1. J gave up 2 bases and V 5 bases, and 8 bases lay outside the gene matches. The length of the CDR3 is 15 residues. Germline CDR1 reads SGHVS; CDR2 reads FQNEAQ. The CDR3 loop is CASSLTETGQETQYF. The DNA for the CDR3 is TGTGCCAGCAGCCTCACAGAGACAGGGCAAGAGACCCAGTACTTC.

CDR3 sequence reads: CASSPLGLNGYTF. Here the CDR3 DNA reads TGTGCCAGCAGTCCTTTGGGGTTAAATGGCTACACCTTC. The V and J genes are TRBV12-3 or TRBV12-4 and TRBJ1-2; D remains unclear. CDR3 length: 13 residues. The V and J ends lost 5 bases and 6 bases respectively, with 13 bases between them.

This clonotype appeared many times. The chain joins TRBV29-1 to TRBJ2-1; D is perhaps TRBD2 (5 bases). With 6 bases removed from V and 1 base from J, the gap between germline ends came to 10 bases. CDR1 SQVTM and CDR2 ANQGSEA come from the germline V gene. The CDR3 loop spans 13 amino acids. The CDR3 here is CSVLGESYNEQFF. CDR3 bases: TGCAGCGTCCTGGGAGAGTCCTACAATGAGCAGTTCTTC.

This clonotype was seen a handful of times. The chain employs TRBV7-9 and TRBJ2-7, with D maybe TRBD2 (6 bases). From germline, CDR1 is SEHNR and CDR2 FQNEAQ (reference sequence). CDR3 length: 14 residues. Between the trimmed V and J ends, which lost 0 bases and 5 bases, there was a span of 11 bases. In DNA form, the CDR3 reads TGTGCCAGCAGCTTAGCGGGGGGTGACAACGAGCAGTACTTC. Protein sequence: CASSLAGGDNEQYF. The complete variable domain, with remaining parts taken from reference TRBV7-9 and TRBJ2-7, reads DTGVSQNPRHKITKRGQNVTFRCDPISEHNRLYWYRQTLGQGPEFLTYFQNEAQLEKSRLLSDRFSAERPKGSFSTLEIQRTEQGDSAMYLCASSLAGGDNEQYFGPGTRLTVT.

This rearrangement joins TRBV6-1 to TRBJ1-5; a possible D gene is TRBD1 (6 bases). Germline CDR1 and CDR2: MNHNS and SASEGT. The V end lost 7 bases, the J end lost 0 bases, and 22 bases lay between the germline ends. CDR3 length equals 18 residues. The CDR3 region is CASTLGGQFPNSNQPQHF. CDR3 bases: TGTGCCAGCACTCTCGGCGGACAGTTCCCTAATAGCAATCAGCCCCAGCATTTT.

V usage is TRBV4-3 and J usage is TRBJ2-1; D possibly corresponds to TRBD1 (5 bases). This CDR3 region has 14 residues. Trimming left V 1 base short and J 7 bases short, with 11 bases between. Per germline, CDR1 LGHNA and CDR2 YSLEER. CDR3 residues: CASSQVQGRNEQFF. The CDR3, as DNA: TGCGCCAGCAGCCAAGTGCAGGGTCGGAATGAGCAGTTCTTC.

The rearrangement joins TRBV20-1 to TRBJ2-7; TRBD2 aligns across 12 bases. J was trimmed by 3 bases and V by 1 base; bases with no gene match: 7. Germline CDR1 is DFQATT and CDR2 is SNEGSKA (reference sequence). The CDR3 spans 16 residues. CDR3 sequence reads: CSARVESTSGSYEQYF. CDR3 nucleotides: TGCAGTGCTAGAGTTGAATCGACTAGCGGGAGCTACGAGCAGTACTTC.

The rearrangement uses TRBV7-2 and TRBJ1-2; 8 positions match TRBD1. Germline CDR1 is SGHTA and CDR2 is FQGNSA. The CDR3 covers 12 residues. V lost 4 bases, J lost 10 bases, and 5 bases stayed unmatched. The DNA of the CDR3 is TGTGCCAGCAGCTCGGGACAGGCCTCCTACACCTTC. This gives the protein CASSSGQASYTF.